A single sample is the source of the 10 T cell receptor beta chains below, sequenced in a study of Ad26.COV2.S vaccination and SARS-CoV-2 variants. Treatment here: roughly 18 received Ad26.COV2.S at low or high dose, single or two shots; roughly 5 received placebo; per-sample allocation not given. Specimens were obtained on day 63 following the first vaccine or placebo injection. Profiled with immunoSEQ multiplex PCR; TCRdb holds only in-frame clones, not every one. The sample holds around 300,000 clones, approximately 86% seen once. The sample here was peripheral blood, taken in a trial of Ad26.COV2.S vaccine versus placebo. The receptors shown here come from a person between 18 and 65 years old who received the Ad26.COV2.S COVID-19 vaccine or a placebo.

The table lists this clone with a few counts. The rearrangement uses TRBV11-2 and TRBJ1-6; D gene ambiguous. Germline CDR1 is SGHAT and CDR2 is FQNNGV. V dropped 4 bases and J dropped 11 bases, with 21 bases sitting between them. The CDR3 length is 16 residues. CDR3 sequence: CASSSPLAGEVAPLHF. The CDR3 bases are TGTGCCAGCAGCTCCCCATTAGCTGGGGAAGTGGCACCCCTCCACTTT.

The chain is built from TRBV6-6 and TRBJ1-1; the D is unclear. Germline lookup yields CDR1 MNHNY and CDR2 SVGAGI (reference sequence). The length of the CDR3 is 13 residues. Trimming removed 6 bases from V and 3 bases from J, with 11 bases in between. Here the CDR3 reads CASSLLGDTEAFF. The CDR3 coding sequence is TGTGCCAGCAGCCTCCTCGGGGACACTGAAGCTTTCTTT.

This chain links TRBV7-2 with TRBJ1-1; D uncertain. CDR1 and CDR2 (germline): SGHTA, FQGNSA. The CDR3 has 15 amino acids. Trimming removed 2 bases at V and 0 bases at J, with 10 bases between. The CDR3 DNA is TGTGCCAGCAGCTTAAGTTTCGACATGAACACTGAAGCTTTCTTT. Translation gives CASSLSFDMNTEAFF.

This clone has just a few counts. Distinct nucleotide sequences in the sample also encode this CDR3. The chain employs TRBV4-3 and TRBJ1-4; the D is unclear. Trimming pared 0 bases from V and 7 bases from J, leaving 12 bases between. The CDR3 runs 15 residues. Germline V lookup: CDR1 LGHNA, CDR2 YSLEER. The CDR3 nucleotides are TGCGCCAGCAGCCAAGACCCCCGGAGTTCTGAAAAACTGTTTTTT. Translated: CASSQDPRSSEKLFF.

The chain is built from TRBV6-4 and TRBJ2-2; D is perhaps TRBD1 or TRBD2 (5 bases each). The germline CDR1 and CDR2 sequences are MRHNA and SNTAGT. V was clipped by 5 bases and J by 7 bases, with 14 bases between them. This CDR3 has 14 amino acids. CDR3 sequence (DNA): TGTGCCAGCAGTCTTGAGTGGGGGAACGGGGAGCTGTTTTTT. Its protein is CASSLEWGNGELFF.

The chain's CDR3 is CASSDKDTNEKLFF. Here the CDR3 DNA reads TGTGCCAGCAGTGACAAGGATACTAATGAAAAACTGTTTTTT. This chain joins TRBV2 and TRBJ1-4; D uncertain. V gave up 3 bases and J gave up 2 bases, with 7 bases separating them. Germline V gene lookup returns CDR1 SNHLY and CDR2 FYNNEI. This CDR3 is 14 amino acids long. Based on the CDR3 plus reference TRBV2 and TRBJ1-4, the full variable domain is EPEVTQTPSHQVTQMGQEVILRCVPISNHLYFYWYRQILGQKVEFLVSFYNNEISEKSEIFDDQFSVERPDGSNFTLKIRSTKLEDSAMYFCASSDKDTNEKLFFGSGTQLSVL.

J is TRBJ2-3 and V is TRBV30; 9 bases are shared with TRBD1. V lost 0 bases and J lost 0; bases outside the gene matches: 7. Germline V gene sequence: CDR1 GTSNPN, CDR2 SVGIG (reference sequence). The CDR3 runs to 17 residues. CDR3 protein: CAWSVGIGTGSTDTQYF. The CDR3, as DNA: TGTGCCTGGAGTGTGGGGATCGGGACAGGGAGCACAGATACGCAGTATTTT.

The rearrangement uses TRBV9 and TRBJ1-1; tentatively, D is TRBD1 (6 bases). In germline, CDR1 is SGDLS, CDR2 YYNGEE. V lost 3 bases to trimming and J lost 6 bases, with 15 bases between them. The CDR3 has 14 amino acids. The CDR3 sequence: CASSARGGSAEAFF. The CDR3 nucleotides are TGTGCCAGCAGCGCCAGGGGAGGGTCGGCTGAAGCTTTCTTT. The variable domain in full, completed from reference TRBV9 and TRBJ1-1, reads DSGVTQTPKHLITATGQRVTLRCSPRSGDLSVYWYQQSLDQGLQFLIQYYNGEERAKGNILERFSAQQFPDLHSELNLSSLELGDSALYFCASSARGGSAEAFFGQGTRLTVV.

V gene TRBV19 combines with J gene TRBJ1-1, with D possibly matching TRBD1 (5 bases). The CDR3 runs 13 residues. Germline CDR1 and CDR2: LNHDA and SQIVND (reference sequence). With 4 bases removed from V and 4 bases from J, the gap between germline ends came to 10 bases. The CDR3 bases are TGTGCCAGTAGTAGTGGGGGAGGCACTGAAGCTTTCTTT. Translating it yields CASSSGGGTEAFF.

This chain joins TRBV7-9 and TRBJ2-7, with 7 bases fitting TRBD1. V trimming: 5 bases; J trimming: 3 bases; junction bases outside the gene matches: 1. This CDR3 has 12 residues. Per the germline V gene, CDR1 is SEHNR and CDR2 is FQNEAQ (reference sequence). The CDR3 reads CASSGDSYEQYF. The CDR3 nucleotides read TGTGCCAGCAGCGGGGACAGCTACGAGCAGTACTTC. The whole variable domain, filled in from reference TRBV7-9 and TRBJ2-7, reads DTGVSQNPRHKITKRGQNVTFRCDPISEHNRLYWYRQTLGQGPEFLTYFQNEAQLEKSRLLSDRFSAERPKGSFSTLEIQRTEQGDSAMYLCASSGDSYEQYFGPGTRLTVT.